The T cell receptor (beta chain) under discussion was sequenced for a study of T cells in localized non-small cell lung cancer. Study-level points and caveats: Investigators sequenced only a single tumor region, leaving heterogeneity possible. Clonality peaked in uninvolved adjacent lung rather than tumor. Adjacent lung tissue had a median about 57 of the top 100 clones found in the tumor.

The CDR3 loop spans 15 amino acids. Trimming took off 0 bases at V and 7 bases at J, with 14 bases between the two ends. The germline CDR1 and CDR2 sequences are SGHVS and FQNEAQ. TCRdb's copy holds only in-frame clones and misses some; the assay was immunoSEQ multiplex PCR. The table includes 25,000 to 35,000 clones, around 90% detected once. Comments on this clone: The antigen remains undetermined.

This rearrangement joins TRBV7-8 to TRBJ2-3; D might be TRBD2 (7 bases). Sequences were derived from peripheral blood mononuclear cells, sampled before any cancer treatment. The source of this sequence is a woman between 35 and 75 years old with stage III lung adenocarcinoma. The CDR3 DNA follows: TGTGCCAGCAGCTTAGCGGGAGGGGGGATTTATACGCAGTATTTT. The encoded protein is CASSLAGGGIYTQYF.